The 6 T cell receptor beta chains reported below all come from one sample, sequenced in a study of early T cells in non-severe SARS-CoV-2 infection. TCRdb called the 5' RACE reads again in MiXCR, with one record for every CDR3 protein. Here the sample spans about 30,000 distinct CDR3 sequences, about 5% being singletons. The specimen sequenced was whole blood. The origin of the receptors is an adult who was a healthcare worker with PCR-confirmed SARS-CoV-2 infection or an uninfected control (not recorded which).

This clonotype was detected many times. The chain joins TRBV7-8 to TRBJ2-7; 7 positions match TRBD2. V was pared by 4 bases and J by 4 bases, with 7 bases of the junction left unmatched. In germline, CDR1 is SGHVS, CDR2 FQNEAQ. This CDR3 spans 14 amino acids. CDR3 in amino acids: CASSSSGLVYEQYF. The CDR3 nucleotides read TGTGCCAGCAGCTCATCTGGACTAGTATACGAGCAGTACTTC. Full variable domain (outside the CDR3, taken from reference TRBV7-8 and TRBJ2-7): GAGVSQSPRYKVAKRGQDVALRCDPISGHVSLFWYQQALGQGPEFLTYFQNEAQLDKSGLPSDRFFAERPEGSVSTLKIQRTQQEDSAVYLCASSSSGLVYEQYFGPGTRLTVT.

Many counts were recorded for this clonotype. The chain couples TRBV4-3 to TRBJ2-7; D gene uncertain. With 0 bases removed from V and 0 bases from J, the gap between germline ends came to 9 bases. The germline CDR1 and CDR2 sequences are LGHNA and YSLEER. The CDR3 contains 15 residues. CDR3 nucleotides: TGCGCCAGCAGCCAAGACCGGGTGAGCTCCTACGAGCAGTACTTC. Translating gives CASSQDRVSSYEQYF.

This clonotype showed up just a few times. DNA of the CDR3: TGTGCCAGCAGTGAAAGGGACAGGGCAACCGGGGAGCTGTTTTTT. Translating it yields CASSERDRATGELFF. The chain carries TRBV2 and TRBJ2-2, with TRBD1 matching 9 bases. Trimming cost V 2 bases and J 5 bases; bases outside gene matches: 3. The CDR3 runs 15 residues. The germline V gene has CDR1 SNHLY and CDR2 FYNNEI. The variable domain in full, with the rest retrieved from reference TRBV2 and TRBJ2-2, is EPEVTQTPSHQVTQMGQEVILRCVPISNHLYFYWYRQILGQKVEFLVSFYNNEISEKSEIFDDQFSVERPDGSNFTLKIRSTKLEDSAMYFCASSERDRATGELFFGEGSRLTVL.

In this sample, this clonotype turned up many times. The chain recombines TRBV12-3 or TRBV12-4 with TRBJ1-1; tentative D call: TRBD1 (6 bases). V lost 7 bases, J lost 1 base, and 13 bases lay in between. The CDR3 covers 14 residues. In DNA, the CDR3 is TGTGCCAGCACCCGGGACACCGCGAACACTGAAGCTTTCTTT. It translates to CASTRDTANTEAFF.

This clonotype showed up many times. The CDR3 is CASSLEWGLANNEQFF. In DNA form, the CDR3 reads TGTGCCAGCAGCTTAGAATGGGGACTAGCGAACAATGAGCAGTTCTTC. V usage is TRBV7-6 and J usage is TRBJ2-1; 10 bases match TRBD2. CDR1 is SGHVS, CDR2 FNYEAQ, per germline. The CDR3 is made up of 16 amino acids. Trimming at V came to 1 base and at J to 5 bases, leaving 5 bases not matched to a gene.

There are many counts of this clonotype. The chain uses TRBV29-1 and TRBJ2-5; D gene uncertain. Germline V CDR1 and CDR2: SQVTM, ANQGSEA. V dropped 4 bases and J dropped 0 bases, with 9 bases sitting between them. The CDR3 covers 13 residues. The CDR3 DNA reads TGCAGCGTTGCCCGGACGGACCAAGAGACCCAGTACTTC. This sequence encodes CSVARTDQETQYF.